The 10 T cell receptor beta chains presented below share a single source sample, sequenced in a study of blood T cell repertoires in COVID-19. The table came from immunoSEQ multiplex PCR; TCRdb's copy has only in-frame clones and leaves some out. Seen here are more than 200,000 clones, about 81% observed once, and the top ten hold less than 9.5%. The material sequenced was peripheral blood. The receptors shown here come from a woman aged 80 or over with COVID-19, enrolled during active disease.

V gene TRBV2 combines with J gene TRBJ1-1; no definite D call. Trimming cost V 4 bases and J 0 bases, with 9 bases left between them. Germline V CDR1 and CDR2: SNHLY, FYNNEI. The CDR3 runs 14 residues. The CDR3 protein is CASSASQVNTEAFF. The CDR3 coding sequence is TGTGCCAGCAGTGCAAGCCAGGTGAACACTGAAGCTTTCTTT.

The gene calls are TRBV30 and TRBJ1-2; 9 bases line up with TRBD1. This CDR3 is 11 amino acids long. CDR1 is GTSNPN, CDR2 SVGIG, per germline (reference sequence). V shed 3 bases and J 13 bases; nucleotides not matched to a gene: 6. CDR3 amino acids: CAWSRTGVATF. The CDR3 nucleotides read TGTGCCTGGAGCCGGACAGGGGTGGCCACCTTC.

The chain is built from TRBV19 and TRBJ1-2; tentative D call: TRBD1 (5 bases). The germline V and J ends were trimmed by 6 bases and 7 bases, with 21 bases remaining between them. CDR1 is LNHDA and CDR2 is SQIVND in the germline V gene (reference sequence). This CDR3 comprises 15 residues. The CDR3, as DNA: TGTGCCAGTAGCAGACACAGGATACAAGTGGGTGGCTACACCTTC. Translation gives CASSRHRIQVGGYTF.

As DNA, the CDR3 is TGTGCCAGCAGCCCCGACAGGGTCACTGAAGCTTTCTTT. It encodes CASSPDRVTEAFF. The chain combines TRBV7-2 with TRBJ1-1; 7 bases line up with TRBD1. V lost 5 bases, J lost 4 bases, and 4 bases stayed unmatched. The CDR3 extends over 13 amino acids. Germline CDR1 is SGHTA and CDR2 is FQGNSA.

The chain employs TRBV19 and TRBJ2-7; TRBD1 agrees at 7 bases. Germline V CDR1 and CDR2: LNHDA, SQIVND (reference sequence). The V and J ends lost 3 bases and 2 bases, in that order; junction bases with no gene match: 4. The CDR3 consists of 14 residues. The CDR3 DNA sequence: TGTGCCAGTAGTATCACAGGGGTGACCTACGAGCAGTACTTC. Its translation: CASSITGVTYEQYF.

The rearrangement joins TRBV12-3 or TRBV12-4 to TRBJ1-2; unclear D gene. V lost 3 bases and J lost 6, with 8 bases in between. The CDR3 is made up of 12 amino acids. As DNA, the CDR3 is TGTGCCAGCAGTTTCAGGCAGCATGGCTACACCTTC. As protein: CASSFRQHGYTF.

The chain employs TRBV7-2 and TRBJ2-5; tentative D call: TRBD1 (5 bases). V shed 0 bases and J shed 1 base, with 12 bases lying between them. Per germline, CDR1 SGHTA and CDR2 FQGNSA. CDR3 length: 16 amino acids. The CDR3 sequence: CASSLARSRGQETQYF. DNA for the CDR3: TGTGCCAGCAGCTTAGCGCGAAGTAGGGGCCAAGAGACCCAGTACTTC.

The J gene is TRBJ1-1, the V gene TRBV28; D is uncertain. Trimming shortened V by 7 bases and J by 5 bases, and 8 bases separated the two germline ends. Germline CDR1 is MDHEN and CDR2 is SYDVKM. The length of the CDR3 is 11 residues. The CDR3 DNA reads TGTGCCAGCAAAGCGACGACTGAAGCTTTCTTT. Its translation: CASKATTEAFF.

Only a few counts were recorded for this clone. The CDR3 protein is CASSLEWRTDTQYF. The CDR3 DNA is TGCGCCAGCAGTCTGGAGTGGCGCACAGATACGCAGTATTTT. The V and J genes are TRBV4-3 and TRBJ2-3; unclear D gene. Per germline, CDR1 LGHNA and CDR2 YSLEER. V gave up 6 bases and J gave up 1 base, with 11 bases separating them. The CDR3 loop spans 14 amino acids.

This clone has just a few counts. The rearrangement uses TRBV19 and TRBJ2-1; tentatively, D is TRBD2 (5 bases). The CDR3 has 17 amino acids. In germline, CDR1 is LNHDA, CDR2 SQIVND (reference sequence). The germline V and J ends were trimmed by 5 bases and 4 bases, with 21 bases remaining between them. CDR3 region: CASSADVTSGPYNEQFF. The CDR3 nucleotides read TGTGCCAGTAGTGCTGACGTAACAAGCGGTCCATACAATGAGCAGTTCTTC. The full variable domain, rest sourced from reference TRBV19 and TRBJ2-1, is DGGITQSPKYLFRKEGQNVTLSCEQNLNHDAMYWYRQDPGQGLRLIYYSQIVNDFQKGDIAEGYSVSREKKESFPLTVTSAQKNPTAFYLCASSADVTSGPYNEQFFGPGTRLTVL.